This TCR beta chain was sequenced during a study of T cells in narcolepsy. Germline lookup yields CDR1 SGHRS and CDR2 YFSETQ. The V gene end was trimmed by 4 bases and the J gene end by 3 bases; junction bases not matched to a gene: 5. This CDR3 region has 14 residues. Repertoires were generated with immunoSEQ multiplex PCR, while TCRdb's copy carries only in-frame clones and drops some. In the table there are 25,000 to 35,000 clones, around four fifths of which are singletons. This rearrangement joins TRBV5-1 to TRBJ2-3, with 7 bases lining up with TRBD2. The receptor was derived from a human donor with narcolepsy. The specimen was CD45RA- memory CD4+ T cells from PBMCs. This CDR3 is CASSGGSATDTQYF. The DNA of the CDR3 is TGCGCCAGCAGCGGCGGGAGTGCGACAGATACGCAGTATTTT.